The sequence of this T cell receptor beta chain was determined in a study of technical replicates of blood from four donors. Germline V gives CDR1 SGHDT, CDR2 YYEEEE. The CDR3 has 15 amino acids. The V end was cut by 3 bases, the J end by 2 bases, with 15 bases between. Assay: immunoSEQ multiplex PCR; the TCRdb copy retains only in-frame clones and omits some. This table holds about 93,000 clones, 95% found once. The source is a human donor in good health. The specimen was T cells isolated from PBMCs. This rearrangement joins TRBV5-6 to TRBJ2-7; D remains unclear. CDR3 nucleotides: TGTGCCAGCAGCTCTCGAATTCGACAAGCCTACGAGCAGTACTTC. It translates to CASSSRIRQAYEQYF.